These 31 T cell receptor beta chains originate from one sample sequenced in a study of response to subunit inactivated influenza vaccine. TCRdb fed the RT-PCR reads into MiXCR, producing one record per CDR3 protein. The sample has roughly 710,000 distinct CDR3 sequences; 12% to 15% are singletons. The sample here was PBMCs from blood, taken 14 days before vaccination. Source of these receptors: a man aged 50-60 years who received an inactivated influenza vaccine.

This clonotype has a handful of counts. The V and J genes are TRBV5-4 and TRBJ2-1, with 13 bases matching TRBD2. There are 17 residues in the CDR3. Looked up from germline, CDR1 is SGHNT and CDR2 is YYREEE (reference sequence). With 7 bases clipped from V and 7 bases from J, the junction kept 14 bases outside the gene matches. CDR3 protein: CASRDRATSGRDNEQFF. The CDR3 nucleotides are TGTGCCAGCCGGGACAGGGCTACTAGCGGGAGGGATAATGAGCAGTTCTTC.

In its sample, this clonotype was seen many times. The rearrangement joins TRBV12-3 or TRBV12-4 to TRBJ1-2, with a tentative D call TRBD1 (5 bases). The CDR3 has 14 residues. V was pared by 1 base and J by 5 bases, with 11 bases between. The CDR3 loop is CASSLEGTAYGYTF. As DNA, the CDR3 is TGTGCCAGCAGTTTAGAGGGGACGGCTTATGGCTACACCTTC.

This clonotype came up a few times. The chain uses TRBV20-1 and TRBJ2-1; TRBD1 or TRBD2 may be the D gene (6 bases each). The CDR3 has 14 amino acids. The ends were cut back, 1 base at V and 7 bases at J, with 14 bases in the middle. Per germline, CDR1 DFQATT and CDR2 SNEGSKA (reference sequence). The DNA for the CDR3 is TGCAGTGCTAGAGCTTGGGGGGCGGTAAATGAGCAGTTCTTC. It specifies CSARAWGAVNEQFF.

This clonotype turned up a few times. The rearrangement joins TRBV7-2 to TRBJ2-3; no definite D call. This CDR3 has 15 amino acids. Germline-derived CDR1 and CDR2 are SGHTA and FQGNSA. V shed 5 bases and J shed 0 bases, with 12 bases lying between them. CDR3 DNA: TGTGCCAGCAGCCCCCGCCCTCTAAGCACAGATACGCAGTATTTT. Its translation: CASSPRPLSTDTQYF.

This clonotype was counted only a few times. This chain links TRBV6-2 or TRBV6-3 with TRBJ2-4; D not resolved. Germline assignment: CDR1 MNHEY and CDR2 SVGEGT. V was pared by 6 bases and J by 0 bases, with 9 bases between. The CDR3 sequence is 14 residues long. In nucleotides, the CDR3 is TGTGCCAGCAGCTACCACCTAGCCAAAAACATTCAGTACTTC. This gives the protein CASSYHLAKNIQYF.

The chain has TRBV5-1 and TRBJ2-1, with D perhaps TRBD2 (5 bases). Germline V gene data show CDR1 as SGHRS and CDR2 as YFSETQ. V was clipped by 5 bases and J by 2 bases, with 11 bases between them. This CDR3 spans 14 amino acids. The CDR3: CASRPDLAYNEQFF. DNA of the CDR3: TGCGCCAGCAGGCCGGACTTGGCCTACAATGAGCAGTTCTTC.

The rearrangement links TRBV5-1 to TRBJ2-7; D is unresolved. The CDR3 loop spans 16 amino acids. Germline CDR1 reads SGHRS; CDR2 reads YFSETQ. Trimming cost V 0 bases and J 2 bases, with 15 bases left between them. CDR3 sequence (DNA): TGCGCCAGCAGCTTGGGAACTCTTTTGGCCACCTACGAGCAGTACTTC. Protein: CASSLGTLLATYEQYF.

The chain links TRBV29-1 to TRBJ2-7; tentative D call: TRBD2 (5 bases). Germline V gene lookup returns CDR1 SQVTM and CDR2 ANQGSEA. The V end was cut by 2 bases, the J end by 5 bases, with 10 bases between. The CDR3 loop spans 12 amino acids. The CDR3 is CSVERGIDEQYF. As DNA, the CDR3 is TGCAGCGTTGAAAGAGGGATCGACGAGCAGTACTTC.

The chain combines TRBV7-9 with TRBJ2-7, with D tentatively TRBD1 (8 bases). Per germline, CDR1 SEHNR and CDR2 FQNEAQ (reference sequence). Between the trimmed V and J ends, which lost 6 bases and 4 bases, there was a span of 13 bases. The CDR3 length is 13 residues. This CDR3 is CASRTGEGYEQYF. CDR3 nucleotides: TGTGCCAGCAGGACAGGGGAGGGGTACGAGCAGTACTTC.

The V and J genes are TRBV14 and TRBJ1-2, with TRBD1 matching 7 bases. Trimming took 0 bases from V and 7 from J; bases not matched to a gene: 5. Germline-derived CDR1 and CDR2 are SGHDN and FVKESK. The CDR3 contains 14 residues. The CDR3 sequence is CASSQDYRGGGYTF. In DNA form, the CDR3 reads TGTGCCAGCAGCCAAGATTACAGGGGCGGTGGCTACACCTTC.

This chain links TRBV7-3 with TRBJ1-1; D is ambiguous. V lost 4 bases to trimming and J lost 2 bases, with 8 bases between them. CDR3 length: 13 residues. Germline CDR1 and CDR2: SGHTA and FQGTGA. CDR3 nucleotides: TGTGCCAGCAGCTATCAGAGCAACACTGAAGCTTTCTTT. Its protein product is CASSYQSNTEAFF.

There are a few counts of this clonotype. V is TRBV11-2 and J is TRBJ1-2; TRBD1 agrees at 9 bases. This CDR3 contains 22 residues. Unmatched junction bases numbered 24, after V lost 0 bases and J lost 4 bases. Germline V lookup: CDR1 SGHAT, CDR2 FQNNGV. CDR3 amino acids: CASSLEFGTGKSGPVSLYGYTF. DNA of the CDR3: TGTGCCAGCAGCTTAGAGTTTGGGACAGGGAAAAGCGGGCCTGTGAGCCTCTATGGCTACACCTTC.

This clonotype was observed a handful of times. The chain has TRBV20-1 and TRBJ1-1; D perhaps matches TRBD1 (5 bases). Germline V CDR1 and CDR2: DFQATT, SNEGSKA (reference sequence). This CDR3 region has 13 residues. The V end was cut by 5 bases, the J end by 4 bases, with 14 bases between. The CDR3 loop reads CSAHWAGGTEAFF. The CDR3 nucleotides read TGCAGTGCTCACTGGGCGGGGGGCACTGAAGCTTTCTTT.

CDR3 nucleotides: TGTGCCAGCAGCCAAGATTGGCGGGCGCCCACCGGGGAGCTGTTTTTT. This translates into CASSQDWRAPTGELFF. The chain couples TRBV3-1 to TRBJ2-2; tentatively, D is TRBD2 (5 bases). The CDR3 loop spans 16 amino acids. Deletions cut 0 bases from V and 4 bases from J, with 12 bases between. Germline V lookup: CDR1 LGHDT, CDR2 YNNKEL (reference sequence).

The chain carries TRBV29-1 and TRBJ2-7; TRBD2 aligns across 11 bases. The CDR3 covers 14 residues. Germline lookup yields CDR1 SQVTM and CDR2 ANQGSEA. V shed 4 bases and J 2 bases; nucleotides not matched to a gene: 4. The CDR3, as DNA: TGCAGCGTTGTTGTGGGACTAGCGGCCTACGAGCAGTACTTC. It translates to CSVVVGLAAYEQYF.

This clonotype was observed at least ten times. This chain links TRBV27 with TRBJ2-2, with D possibly being TRBD1 (6 bases). Germline V gene sequence: CDR1 MNHEY, CDR2 SMNVEV (reference sequence). This CDR3 is built from 15 residues. Trimming pared 1 base from V and 5 bases from J, leaving 11 bases between. CDR3 coding DNA: TGTGCCAGCAGTTTATTGGCAGGGGCGACCGGGGAGCTGTTTTTT. Protein product: CASSLLAGATGELFF.

This clonotype was recorded at least ten times. V and J are TRBV6-6 and TRBJ2-2; D call uncertain. The ends were cut back, 2 bases at V and 5 bases at J, with 6 bases in the middle. CDR1 MNHNY and CDR2 SVGAGI come from the germline V gene (reference sequence). The CDR3 loop spans 13 amino acids. This chain's CDR3 is CASSYLGTGELFF. CDR3 sequence (DNA): TGTGCCAGCAGTTACCTCGGGACCGGGGAGCTGTTTTTT.

The chain carries TRBV6-1 and TRBJ2-5; 9 bases fit TRBD1. Per germline, CDR1 MNHNS and CDR2 SASEGT. This CDR3 comprises 14 residues. Unmatched junction bases numbered 3, after V lost 6 bases and J lost 1 base. CDR3 coding DNA: TGTGCCAGCAGAATACAGGGGGCCCAAGAGACCCAGTACTTC. Its protein product is CASRIQGAQETQYF.

The chain uses TRBV5-1 and TRBJ2-7, with D hard to call. Germline lookup yields CDR1 SGHRS and CDR2 YFSETQ. This CDR3 region has 15 residues. V was cut by 2 bases and J by 5 bases, with 17 bases left in between. CDR3 loop: CASSFALGLVNEQYF. CDR3 DNA sequence: TGCGCCAGCAGCTTCGCTCTGGGTTTGGTGAACGAGCAGTACTTC.

This clonotype has just a few counts. The V and J genes are TRBV27 and TRBJ1-2; maybe TRBD1 (6 bases). The V gene lost 3 bases and the J gene lost 6 bases, with 11 bases spanning the gap. Germline V gene sequence: CDR1 MNHEY, CDR2 SMNVEV (reference sequence). The CDR3 contains 13 residues. Written as DNA, the CDR3 is TGTGCCAGCAGTTTTGGGGGGCTCGATGGCTACACCTTC. This gives the protein CASSFGGLDGYTF.

This clonotype has a handful of counts. The rearrangement links TRBV7-2 to TRBJ2-7; D may be TRBD2 (5 bases). V lost 8 bases to trimming and J lost 3 bases, with 17 bases between them. Germline lookup yields CDR1 SGHTA and CDR2 FQGNSA. The length of the CDR3 is 14 residues. The CDR3 DNA sequence: TGTGCCAGCGGCCCCGGGGTGCGGGTCTACGAGCAGTACTTC. Translating it yields CASGPGVRVYEQYF.

This clonotype has only a few counts. This rearrangement joins TRBV7-6 to TRBJ1-4; D is perhaps TRBD1 (5 bases). Germline V gene lookup returns CDR1 SGHVS and CDR2 FNYEAQ. This CDR3 has 14 residues. Trimming pared 5 bases from V and 6 bases from J, leaving 13 bases between. The CDR3 reads CASSPGGADEKLFF. DNA of the CDR3: TGTGCCAGCAGCCCCGGAGGGGCAGATGAAAAACTGTTTTTT.

V is TRBV9 and J is TRBJ2-2; D ambiguous. Per the germline V gene, CDR1 is SGDLS and CDR2 is YYNGEE. The CDR3 has 13 amino acids. V lost 4 bases, J lost 4 bases, and 8 bases lay in between. CDR3 loop: CASSSQLTGELFF. CDR3 DNA: TGTGCCAGCAGCTCCCAACTCACCGGGGAGCTGTTTTTT.

This clonotype has just a few counts. This sequence joins TRBV12-3 or TRBV12-4 and TRBJ2-3; unclear D gene. The CDR3 is made up of 16 amino acids. V lost 3 bases to trimming and J lost 4 bases, with 17 bases between them. The CDR3 DNA sequence: TGTGCCAGCAGTTTGGAGAATCCTCAGTGGGCAGATACGCAGTATTTT. It specifies CASSLENPQWADTQYF.

This clonotype occurred many times. V usage is TRBV12-3 or TRBV12-4 and J usage is TRBJ2-5, with D possibly being TRBD2 (5 bases). This CDR3 region has 13 residues. Trimming shortened V by 3 bases and J by 1 base, and 6 bases separated the two germline ends. The CDR3 loop reads CASSLTTQETQYF. The CDR3 DNA follows: TGTGCCAGCAGTTTGACTACCCAAGAGACCCAGTACTTC.

This chain links TRBV28 with TRBJ1-5; D may be TRBD1 (5 bases). CDR3 length: 14 amino acids. The germline V and J ends were trimmed by 5 bases and 3 bases, with 11 bases remaining between them. The germline V gene encodes CDR1 MDHEN and CDR2 SYDVKM. The CDR3 nucleotides are TGTGCCAGCAGTGCCCAGGGCCCCAATCAGCCCCAGCATTTT. Amino acid sequence: CASSAQGPNQPQHF.

CDR3: CASSSNSHLAGDYNEQFF. DNA for the CDR3: TGTGCCAGCAGCTCCAATTCACACCTAGCGGGTGATTACAATGAGCAGTTCTTC. This chain uses TRBV7-8 with TRBJ2-1; TRBD2 aligns across 8 bases. CDR1 is SGHVS, CDR2 FQNEAQ, per germline. The CDR3 runs to 18 residues. Trimming took 4 bases from V and 4 from J; bases not matched to a gene: 15. Full variable domain (remainder filled in from reference TRBV7-8 and TRBJ2-1): GAGVSQSPRYKVAKRGQDVALRCDPISGHVSLFWYQQALGQGPEFLTYFQNEAQLDKSGLPSDRFFAERPEGSVSTLKIQRTQQEDSAVYLCASSSNSHLAGDYNEQFFGPGTRLTVL.

This clonotype appeared a few times. The chain uses TRBV6-1 and TRBJ2-7; 10 positions match TRBD1. The CDR3 spans 15 residues. CDR1 and CDR2 (germline): MNHNS, SASEGT. After removal of 5 bases from V and 4 bases from J, the junction contained 8 bases not matched to a gene. The CDR3 is CASSRDGQGGYEQYF. DNA of the CDR3: TGTGCCAGCAGTAGAGATGGACAGGGGGGGTACGAGCAGTACTTC.

This chain joins TRBV7-2 and TRBJ2-7; 8 bases agree with TRBD1. Trimming cost V 5 bases and J 6 bases; bases outside gene matches: 6. CDR1 is SGHTA, CDR2 FQGNSA, per germline. The CDR3 is 13 residues long. Here the CDR3 DNA reads TGTGCCAGCAGCGCCCGACAGGGGTCCGAGCAGTACTTC. This translates into CASSARQGSEQYF.

The genes are TRBV7-2 and TRBJ1-5; TRBD1 is a possible D gene (5 bases). Trimming removed 6 bases at V and 4 bases at J, with 16 bases between. The germline V gene has CDR1 SGHTA and CDR2 FQGNSA. This CDR3 region has 15 residues. The CDR3 DNA follows: TGTGCCAGCAGGGGTGCGGGGGTTGGAAATCAGCCCCAGCATTTT. It translates to CASRGAGVGNQPQHF.

This chain links TRBV5-5 with TRBJ1-3; no firm D call. Germline CDR1 SGHKS, CDR2 YYEKEE (reference sequence). V gave up 3 bases and J gave up 3 bases, with 16 bases separating them. This CDR3 has 16 residues. CDR3 bases: TGTGCCAGCAGCTACCGACCCACGGCCTATGGAAACACCATATATTTT. Translating gives CASSYRPTAYGNTIYF.